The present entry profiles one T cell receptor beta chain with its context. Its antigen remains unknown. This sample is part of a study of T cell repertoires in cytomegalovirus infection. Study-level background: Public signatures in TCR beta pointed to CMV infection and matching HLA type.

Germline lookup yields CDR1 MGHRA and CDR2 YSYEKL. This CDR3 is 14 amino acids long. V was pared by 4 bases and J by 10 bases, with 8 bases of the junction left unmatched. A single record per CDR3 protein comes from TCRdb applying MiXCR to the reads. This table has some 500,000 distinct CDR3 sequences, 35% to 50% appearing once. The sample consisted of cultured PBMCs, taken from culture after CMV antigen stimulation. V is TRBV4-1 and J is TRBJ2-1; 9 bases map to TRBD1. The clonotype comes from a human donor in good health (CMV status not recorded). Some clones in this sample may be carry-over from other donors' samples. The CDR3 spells CASSRGDREREQFF. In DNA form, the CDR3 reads TGCGCCAGCAGCCGCGGGGACAGGGAGCGCGAGCAGTTCTTC.